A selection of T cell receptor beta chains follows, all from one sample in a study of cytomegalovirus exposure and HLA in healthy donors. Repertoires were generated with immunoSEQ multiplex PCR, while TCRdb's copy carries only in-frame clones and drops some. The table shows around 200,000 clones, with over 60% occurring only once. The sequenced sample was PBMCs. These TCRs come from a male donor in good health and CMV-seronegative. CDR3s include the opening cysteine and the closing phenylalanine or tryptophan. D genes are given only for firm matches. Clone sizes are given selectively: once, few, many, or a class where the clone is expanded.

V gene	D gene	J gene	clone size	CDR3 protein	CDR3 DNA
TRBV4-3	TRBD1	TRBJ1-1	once	CASRERSTGLDTEAFF	TGCGCCAGCAGGGAAAGGTCGACAGGGCTTGACACTGAAGCTTTCTTT
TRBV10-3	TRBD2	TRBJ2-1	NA	CAISGSLPQLAAYNEQFF	TGTGCCATCAGTGGATCCCTCCCCCAACTAGCGGCTTACAATGAGCAGTTCTTC
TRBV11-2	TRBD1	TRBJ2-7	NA	CASSFKTGLRNEQYF	TGTGCCAGCAGCTTTAAGACAGGGCTCAGAAACGAGCAGTACTTC
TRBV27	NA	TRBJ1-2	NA	CASSPIPDSYGYTF	TGTGCCAGCAGTCCGATACCCGACAGCTATGGCTACACCTTC
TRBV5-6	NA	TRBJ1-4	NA	CASSSTNRAANEELFF	TGTGCCAGCAGCTCCACCAACAGGGCGGCTAATGAAGAACTGTTTTTT
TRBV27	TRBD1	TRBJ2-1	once	CASSLSHGTGGNVDEQFF	TGTGCCAGCAGTTTATCGCACGGGACAGGGGGGAACGTGGATGAGCAGTTCTTC
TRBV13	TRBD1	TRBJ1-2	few	CASSLLRGRFNYGYTF	TGTGCCAGCAGCTTACTCAGGGGGCGCTTTAACTATGGCTACACCTTC
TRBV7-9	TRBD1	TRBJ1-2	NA	CASSPTGRNGYTF	TGTGCCAGCAGCCCGACAGGGAGGAATGGCTACACCTTC
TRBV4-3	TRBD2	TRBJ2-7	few	CASSPTPSSGRATQYF	TGCGCCAGCAGCCCAACACCCTCGAGCGGGAGGGCCACGCAGTACTTC
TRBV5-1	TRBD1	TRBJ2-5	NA	CASSRAGTGSMETQYF	TGCGCCAGCAGCAGGGCCGGGACAGGGAGTATGGAGACCCAGTACTTC
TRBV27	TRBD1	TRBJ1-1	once	CASSLTGATEAFF	TGTGCCAGCAGTTTAACAGGGGCCACTGAAGCTTTCTTT
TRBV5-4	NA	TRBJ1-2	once	CASSPGGNDYGYTF	TGTGCCAGCAGCCCGGGAGGGAACGACTATGGCTACACCTTC
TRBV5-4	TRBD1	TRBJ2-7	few	CASSLGGQGLYEQYF	TGTGCCAGCAGCTTGGGGGGACAGGGGCTTTACGAGCAGTACTTC
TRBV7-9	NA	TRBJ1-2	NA	CASRRQEPYGYTF	TGTGCCAGCAGGCGACAGGAGCCCTATGGCTACACCTTC
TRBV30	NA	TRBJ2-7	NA	CAWSVRGGLWEQYF	TGTGCCTGGAGTGTACGCGGCGGACTTTGGGAGCAGTACTTC
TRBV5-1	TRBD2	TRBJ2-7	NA	CASSLILAGGSYEQYF	TGCGCCAGCAGCTTGATACTAGCGGGGGGCTCCTACGAGCAGTACTTC
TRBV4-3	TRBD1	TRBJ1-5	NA	CASSPRDRGSGQPQHF	TGCGCCAGCAGCCCCCGGGACAGGGGGTCCGGTCAGCCCCAGCATTTT
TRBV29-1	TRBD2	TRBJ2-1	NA	CSVTSGGLYNEQFF	TGCAGCGTGACTAGCGGGGGGCTGTACAATGAGCAGTTCTTC
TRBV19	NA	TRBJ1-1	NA	CASSITALSTEAFF	TGTGCCAGTAGTATAACAGCCTTAAGCACTGAAGCTTTCTTT
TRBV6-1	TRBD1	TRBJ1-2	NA	CASSAGQGTYTF	TGTGCCAGCAGTGCGGGACAGGGAACCTACACCTTC
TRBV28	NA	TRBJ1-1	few	CASSFSAGTEAFF	TGTGCCAGCAGTTTTTCCGCGGGCACTGAAGCTTTCTTT
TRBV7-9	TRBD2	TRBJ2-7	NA	CSSSLVVRREAKGEQYF	TGTTCCAGCAGCTTAGTGGTTCGGCGGGAGGCGAAGGGTGAGCAGTACTTC
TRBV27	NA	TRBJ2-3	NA	CASSSLSGLSTDTQYF	TGTGCCAGCAGTTCCCTTAGCGGCCTTAGCACAGATACGCAGTATTTT
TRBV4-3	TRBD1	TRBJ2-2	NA	CASSRDREGVGGELFF	TGCGCCAGCAGCCGGGACAGGGAAGGCGTGGGCGGGGAGCTGTTTTTT
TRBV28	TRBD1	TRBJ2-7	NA	CASTLGTGPLLTYEQYF	TGTGCCAGCACCCTCGGGACAGGTCCGCTCCTGACCTACGAGCAGTACTTC
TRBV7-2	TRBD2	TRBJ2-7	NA	CASSFRTSGGGKQYF	TGTGCCAGCAGCTTTCGGACTAGCGGGGGAGGGAAGCAGTACTTC
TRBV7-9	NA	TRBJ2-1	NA	CASSLGDNYNEQFF	TGTGCCAGCAGCTTGGGGGACAACTACAATGAGCAGTTCTTC
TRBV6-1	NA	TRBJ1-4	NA	CASSEALPTGANEKLFF	TGTGCCAGCAGTGAAGCGCTTCCGACAGGTGCTAATGAAAAACTGTTTTTT
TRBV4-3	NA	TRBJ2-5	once	CASSQGSGVGETQYF	TGCGCCAGCAGCCAAGGGTCGGGGGTAGGAGAGACCCAGTACTTC